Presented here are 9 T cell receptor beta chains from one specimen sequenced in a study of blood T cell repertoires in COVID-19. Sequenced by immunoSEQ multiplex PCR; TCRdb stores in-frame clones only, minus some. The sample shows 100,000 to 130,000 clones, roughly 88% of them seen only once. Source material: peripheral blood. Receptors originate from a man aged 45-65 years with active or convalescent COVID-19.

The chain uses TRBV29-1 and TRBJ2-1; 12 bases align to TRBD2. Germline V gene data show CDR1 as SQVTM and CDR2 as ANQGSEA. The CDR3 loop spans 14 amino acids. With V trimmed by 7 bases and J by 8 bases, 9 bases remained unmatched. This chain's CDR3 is CSALTSGSFYEQFF. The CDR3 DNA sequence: TGCAGCGCCCTGACTAGCGGGAGTTTCTATGAGCAGTTCTTC.

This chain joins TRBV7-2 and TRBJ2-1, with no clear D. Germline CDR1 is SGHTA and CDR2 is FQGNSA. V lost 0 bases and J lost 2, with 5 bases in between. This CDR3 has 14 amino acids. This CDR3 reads CASSLASPYNEQFF. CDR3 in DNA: TGTGCCAGCAGCTTAGCTAGCCCCTACAATGAGCAGTTCTTC.

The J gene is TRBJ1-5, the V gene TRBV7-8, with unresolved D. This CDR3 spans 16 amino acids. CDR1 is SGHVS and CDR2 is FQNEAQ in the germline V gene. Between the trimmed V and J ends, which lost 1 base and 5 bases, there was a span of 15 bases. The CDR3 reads CASSLEAGLVDQPQHF. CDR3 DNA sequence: TGTGCCAGCAGCTTAGAGGCAGGACTGGTCGATCAGCCCCAGCATTTT.

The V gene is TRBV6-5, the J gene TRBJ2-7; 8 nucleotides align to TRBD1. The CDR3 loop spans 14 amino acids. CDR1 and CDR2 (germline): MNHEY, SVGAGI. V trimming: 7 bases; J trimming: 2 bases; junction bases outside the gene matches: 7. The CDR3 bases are TGTGCCAGCATCATCGGACAGGGACCCTACGAGCAGTACTTC. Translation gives CASIIGQGPYEQYF.

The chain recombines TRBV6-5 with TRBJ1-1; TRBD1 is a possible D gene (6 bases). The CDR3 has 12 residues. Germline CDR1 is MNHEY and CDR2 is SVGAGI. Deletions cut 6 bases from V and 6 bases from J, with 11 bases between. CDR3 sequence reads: CASRSQGSEAFF. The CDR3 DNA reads TGTGCCAGCAGATCACAGGGATCTGAAGCTTTCTTT.

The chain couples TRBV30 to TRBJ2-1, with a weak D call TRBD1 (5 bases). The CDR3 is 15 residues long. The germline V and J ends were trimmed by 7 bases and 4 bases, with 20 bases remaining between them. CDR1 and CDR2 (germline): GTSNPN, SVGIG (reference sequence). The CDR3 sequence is CAYSKGISYYNEQFF. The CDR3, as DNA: TGTGCCTACTCGAAGGGGATTTCTTATTACAATGAGCAGTTCTTC.

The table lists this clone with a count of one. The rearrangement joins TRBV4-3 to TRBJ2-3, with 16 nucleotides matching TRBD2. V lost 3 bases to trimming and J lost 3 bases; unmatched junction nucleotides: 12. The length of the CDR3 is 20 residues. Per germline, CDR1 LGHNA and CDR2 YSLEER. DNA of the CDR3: TGCGCCAGCAGCCAGGCCGGGACTAGCGGGAGGGCCGGGTGGACAGATACGCAGTATTTT. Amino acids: CASSQAGTSGRAGWTDTQYF.

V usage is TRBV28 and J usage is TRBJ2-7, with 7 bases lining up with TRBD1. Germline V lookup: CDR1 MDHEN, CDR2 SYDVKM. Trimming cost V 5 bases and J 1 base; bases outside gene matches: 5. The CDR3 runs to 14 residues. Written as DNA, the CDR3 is TGTGCCAGCAGTCCCCAGGGACAGTCCTACGAGCAGTACTTC. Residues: CASSPQGQSYEQYF.

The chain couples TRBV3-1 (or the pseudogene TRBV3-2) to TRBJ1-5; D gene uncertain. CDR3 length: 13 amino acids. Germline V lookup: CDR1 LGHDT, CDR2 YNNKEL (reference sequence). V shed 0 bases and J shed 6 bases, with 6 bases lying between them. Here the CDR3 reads CASSQEGGQPQHF. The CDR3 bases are TGTGCCAGCAGCCAAGAAGGAGGTCAGCCCCAGCATTTT.